Following are 3 T cell receptor beta chains from one sample sequenced in a study of blood T cells in healthy people across ages. Alongside a J-beta primer mix, a sample-barcoded 5' primer served in a second PCR lasting about 7 to 11 cycles. TCRdb processed the 5' RACE reads anew with MiXCR; each CDR3 protein has one entry. The repertoire has about 900,000 distinct CDR3 sequences, 62% of them found once; the top ten carry around a quarter. The sequenced sample consisted of blood. Receptor source: a man aged 30 to 45 in good health.

This clonotype has a handful of counts. This rearrangement joins TRBV7-2 to TRBJ2-7, with 9 bases matching TRBD2. CDR1 and CDR2 from the germline V gene are SGHTA and FQGNSA. CDR3 length: 15 residues. V lost 10 bases to trimming and J lost 2 bases; unmatched junction nucleotides: 12. This chain's CDR3 is CATSTGASGAYEQYF. Here the CDR3 DNA reads TGTGCCACCTCGACGGGGGCTAGCGGGGCCTACGAGCAGTACTTC.

The table lists this clonotype with a few counts. The genes are TRBV14 and TRBJ2-7, with 8 bases that match TRBD1. CDR1 SGHDN and CDR2 FVKESK come from the germline V gene. The junction had 7 bases not matched to a gene; V was cut back by 9 bases and J by 3 bases. CDR3 length: 13 amino acids. CDR3 protein: CASTQGAIYEQYF. The CDR3, as DNA: TGTGCCAGTACCCAGGGGGCTATCTACGAGCAGTACTTC.

The chain recombines TRBV28 with TRBJ2-5; 13 nucleotides align to TRBD2. This CDR3 comprises 18 residues. Trimming removed 2 bases from V and 5 bases from J; junction bases left unmatched: 11. Germline CDR1 is MDHEN and CDR2 is SYDVKM. CDR3: CASSLAGLAGDNSETQYF. The CDR3 nucleotides are TGTGCCAGCAGTTTAGCAGGACTAGCGGGGGATAATTCGGAGACCCAGTACTTC.